This TCR beta chain was captured in a study of metastatic and nonmetastatic thyroid tumors. Study background: Where malignant and benign thyroid patients were concerned, repertoires were compared across blood and tumor or nodule tissue. The study's findings and limits: In blood and tumor, TCR beta diversity was reportedly significantly higher in malignant thyroid tumors than in benign nodules.

V shed 3 bases, J shed 6 bases, and the junction held 2 bases outside the gene matches. CDR1 and CDR2 (germline): MGHDK, SYGVNS. The CDR3 runs 12 residues. Per the original methods: The study's classifier, a distant-metastasis tool for papillary thyroid cancer, was built using CDR3 differences across clinicopathological groups. TCRdb re-analyzed the PCR reads through MiXCR. These V and J calls are TCRdb output, not the study's own analysis. The profile shows about 43,000 clones, about 24% of them singletons. This clone turned up a few times. Its antigen is undetermined. Until they underwent thyroid surgery, no patient had received any treatment.

The genes are TRBV25-1 and TRBJ2-7; 7 bases match TRBD2. This sequence was found in a female donor with papillary thyroid cancer or a benign thyroid nodule (not recorded which). Some clones in this sample may be carry-over from other donors' samples. Sequences were obtained from tumor tissue. CDR3 DNA: TGTGCCAGCAGTGAGGGAGGGTTCGAGCAGTACTTC. Translated: CASSEGGFEQYF.